This TCR beta chain emerged from a study of cytomegalovirus exposure and HLA in healthy donors. Study-level findings and limits: That first-cohort TCR clusters tended to co-occur in the roughly 130 validation repertoires was found in a later analysis.

Assay: immunoSEQ multiplex PCR; the TCRdb copy retains only in-frame clones and omits some. The data hold roughly 250,000 clones, with approximately 86% observed a single time. With regard to this clone: The antigen is undetermined.

This CDR3 region has 11 residues. The ends were cut back, 1 base at V and 10 bases at J, with 8 bases in the middle. Sequenced input: PBMCs. The receptor's source is a woman aged 25 to 39 in good health and CMV-seropositive. V gene TRBV5-3 combines with J gene TRBJ1-2; D ambiguous. TRBV5-3 qualifies as an ORF whose function is uncertain. The CDR3 sequence is CARSLMYSYTF. The CDR3 DNA sequence: TGTGCCAGAAGCTTGATGTATTCCTACACCTTC.